This TCR beta chain derives from a study of shared clonotypes between healthy human individuals. Some clones are missing from TCRdb's copy, which holds only in-frame ones; the method was immunoSEQ multiplex PCR. Among roughly 810,000 clones listed, just over 95% were seen once. Concerning this clone itself: Its antigen is as yet unknown.

Notes on the study in general: Naive subsets usually exceeded memory subsets in estimated richness. Naive CD4 clonotypes were shared across several donors at around 5%.

Naive CD8 cells were CD45RO-negative, positively selected for CCR7, excluding terminally differentiated effector memory CD45RA+ cells. Donors were healthy HIV-negative adults without recent acute infections or vaccinations. The trim removed 8 bases at V and 4 bases at J, leaving 6 bases unmatched. The CDR3 is 13 residues long. CDR1 and CDR2 from the germline V gene are MDHEN and SYDVKM. This TCR was recovered from a young man in good health. The sequencing input was naive CD8+ T cells sorted from blood. The rearrangement links TRBV28 to TRBJ2-3, with TRBD2 matching over 7 bases. CDR3 region: CASQRDGADTQYF. DNA for the CDR3: TGTGCCAGCCAGCGGGACGGGGCAGATACGCAGTATTTT.